This T cell receptor (beta chain) was sequenced during a study of T cell responses to AZD1222 COVID-19 vaccine. Study conclusions and caveats: Vaccine-related CD4 TCRs covered spike, predominating at 160-218 and 743-854. Two AZD1222 doses significantly raised spike-specific TCR breadth and depth over controls. In all cases, repertoires were sampled only after the peak T cell response.

On this clone: The antigen remains undetermined.

Repertoires were generated with immunoSEQ multiplex PCR, while TCRdb's copy carries only in-frame clones and drops some. The sample lists fewer than 150,000 clones; almost 90% were seen once. Germline lookup yields CDR1 MNHEY and CDR2 SMNVEV (reference sequence). The CDR3 is 15 residues long. Unmatched junction bases numbered 7, after V lost 3 bases and J lost 3 bases. The sample was peripheral blood, taken on day 0 of AZD1222 vaccination. The chain employs TRBV27 and TRBJ2-7; 8 bases map to TRBD1. This sequence originates from an adult in good health. DNA for the CDR3: TGTGCCAGCAGTTTCTCCGGGACAGGATACTACGAGCAGTACTTC. It codes for CASSFSGTGYYEQYF.